A selection of T cell receptor beta chains follows, all from one sample in a study of post-analysis software for immune sequencing data. TCRdb re-derived calls from the PCR reads in MiXCR, one entry per CDR3 protein. The sample lists roughly 730,000 distinct CDR3 sequences; 30% were seen once. Sequenced sample: blood. The receptors derive from a girl aged 10 to 17 with multiple sclerosis. Each CDR3 is given with its conserved first and last residue. D genes are given only for firm matches. Clone size, where shown, is once, few, many, or a class for clones that have expanded.

V gene: TRBV29-1
J gene: TRBJ2-5
D gene: -
clone size: -
CDR3 protein: CSVLLSQNNFQETQYF
CDR3 DNA: TGCAGCGTCCTATTAAGCCAGAACAACTTCCAAGAGACCCAGTACTTC

V gene: TRBV4-3
J gene: TRBJ2-1
D gene: -
clone size: -
CDR3 protein: CASSQRLHSGSSHNEQFF
CDR3 DNA: TGCGCCAGCAGCCAAAGACTCCATAGTGGGAGCTCCCACAATGAGCAGTTCTTC

V gene: TRBV5-1
J gene: TRBJ2-5
D gene: -
clone size: few
CDR3 protein: CASQPQGIQETQYF
CDR3 DNA: TGCGCCAGCCAGCCGCAGGGAATCCAAGAGACCCAGTACTTC

V gene: TRBV28
J gene: TRBJ2-7
D gene: TRBD1
clone size: few
CDR3 protein: CASSLSRTGTAYEQYF
CDR3 DNA: TGTGCCAGCAGTTTATCCCGGACAGGGACCGCCTACGAGCAGTACTTC

V gene: TRBV9
J gene: TRBJ1-1
D gene: TRBD1
clone size: -
CDR3 protein: CASSEGQDTEAFF
CDR3 DNA: TGTGCCAGCAGCGAAGGACAGGACACTGAAGCTTTCTTT

V gene: TRBV27
J gene: TRBJ2-2
D gene: -
clone size: -
CDR3 protein: CASSLSRELTGELFF
CDR3 DNA: TGTGCCAGCAGTTTATCGAGAGAGTTAACCGGGGAGCTGTTTTTT

V gene: TRBV28
J gene: TRBJ1-1
D gene: -
clone size: once
CDR3 protein: CASSLFRGSAEAFF
CDR3 DNA: TGTGCCAGCAGTTTATTCCGGGGGAGCGCTGAAGCTTTCTTT

V gene: TRBV12-3/TRBV12-4
J gene: TRBJ2-7
D gene: TRBD1
clone size: -
CDR3 protein: CASRDRGMGEQYF
CDR3 DNA: TGTGCCAGTCGGGACAGGGGCATGGGGGAGCAGTACTTC

V gene: TRBV15
J gene: TRBJ2-3
D gene: TRBD2
clone size: few
CDR3 protein: CATSRDGLAELTQYF
CDR3 DNA: TGTGCCACCAGCAGAGATGGTCTAGCGGAGCTTACGCAGTATTTT

V gene: TRBV29-1
J gene: TRBJ2-7
D gene: -
clone size: -
CDR3 protein: CSVGAGQSSYEQYF
CDR3 DNA: TGCAGCGTTGGTGCGGGACAGAGCTCCTACGAGCAGTACTTC

V gene: TRBV9
J gene: TRBJ1-2
D gene: -
clone size: many
CDR3 protein: CASNLQGSIGYTF
CDR3 DNA: TGTGCCAGCAACCTACAGGGATCCATTGGCTACACCTTC

V gene: TRBV12-5
J gene: TRBJ1-1
D gene: -
clone size: -
CDR3 protein: CARGQGTNTEAFF
CDR3 DNA: TGTGCTAGGGGCCAGGGGACGAACACTGAAGCTTTCTTT

V gene: TRBV29-1
J gene: TRBJ1-2
D gene: TRBD1
clone size: once
CDR3 protein: CSVEPQGANGYTF
CDR3 DNA: TGCAGCGTTGAACCTCAGGGGGCGAATGGCTACACCTTC

V gene: TRBV7-2
J gene: TRBJ2-7
D gene: TRBD2
clone size: few
CDR3 protein: CASSLGQKRASGAAYEQYF
CDR3 DNA: TGTGCCAGCAGCTTAGGCCAAAAACGCGCCAGCGGGGCGGCCTACGAGCAGTACTTC

V gene: TRBV6-5
J gene: TRBJ1-6
D gene: TRBD1
clone size: few
CDR3 protein: CASSTFGTGEGSPLHF
CDR3 DNA: TGTGCCAGCAGTACCTTTGGGACAGGTGAAGGTTCACCCCTCCACTTT

V gene: TRBV2
J gene: TRBJ1-6
D gene: -
clone size: -
CDR3 protein: CASSDRGSSYNSPLHF
CDR3 DNA: TGTGCCAGCAGTGATAGGGGTAGCTCCTATAATTCACCCCTCCACTTT

V gene: TRBV29-1
J gene: TRBJ2-3
D gene: -
clone size: -
CDR3 protein: CSVSGSFRRGTDTQYF
CDR3 DNA: TGCAGCGTTTCCGGTAGCTTCAGGAGGGGCACAGATACGCAGTATTTT

V gene: TRBV20-1
J gene: TRBJ2-6
D gene: -
clone size: many
CDR3 protein: CSARRETGANVLTF
CDR3 DNA: TGCAGTGCTAGGAGGGAAACTGGGGCCAACGTCCTGACTTTC

V gene: TRBV2
J gene: TRBJ2-6
D gene: -
clone size: -
CDR3 protein: CASRVDSGANVLTF
CDR3 DNA: TGTGCCAGCAGAGTAGACTCTGGGGCCAACGTCCTGACTTTC

V gene: TRBV7-9
J gene: TRBJ1-1
D gene: -
clone size: many
CDR3 protein: CASSEAGRTEAFF
CDR3 DNA: TGTGCCAGCAGCGAAGCCGGGCGCACTGAAGCTTTCTTT

V gene: TRBV3-1
J gene: TRBJ1-2
D gene: -
clone size: -
CDR3 protein: CASSQDLRDLYGYTF
CDR3 DNA: TGTGCCAGCAGCCAAGATTTGAGAGATCTCTATGGCTACACCTTC

V gene: TRBV7-2
J gene: TRBJ2-1
D gene: -
clone size: -
CDR3 protein: CASSSSGTGVQFF
CDR3 DNA: TGTGCCAGCAGCTCGTCCGGGACTGGGGTTCAGTTCTTC